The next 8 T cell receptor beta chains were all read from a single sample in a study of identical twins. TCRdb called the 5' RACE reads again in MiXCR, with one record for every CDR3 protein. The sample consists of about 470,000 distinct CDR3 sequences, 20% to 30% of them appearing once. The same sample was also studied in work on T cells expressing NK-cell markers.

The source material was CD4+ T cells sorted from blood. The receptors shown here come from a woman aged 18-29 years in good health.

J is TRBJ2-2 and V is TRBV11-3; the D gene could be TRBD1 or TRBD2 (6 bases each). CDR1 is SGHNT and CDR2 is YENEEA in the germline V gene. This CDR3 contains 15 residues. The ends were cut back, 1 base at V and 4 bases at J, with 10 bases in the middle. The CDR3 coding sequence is TGTGCCAGCAGCTTAGGCAGGGGAGGCACCGGGGAGCTGTTTTTT. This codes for CASSLGRGGTGELFF.

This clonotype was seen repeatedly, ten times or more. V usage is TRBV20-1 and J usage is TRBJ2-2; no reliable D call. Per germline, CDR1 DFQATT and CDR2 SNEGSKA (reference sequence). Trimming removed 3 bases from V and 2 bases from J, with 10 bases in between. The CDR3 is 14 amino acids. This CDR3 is CSASRQANTGELFF. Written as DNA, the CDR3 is TGCAGTGCTAGTCGCCAGGCAAACACCGGGGAGCTGTTTTTT.

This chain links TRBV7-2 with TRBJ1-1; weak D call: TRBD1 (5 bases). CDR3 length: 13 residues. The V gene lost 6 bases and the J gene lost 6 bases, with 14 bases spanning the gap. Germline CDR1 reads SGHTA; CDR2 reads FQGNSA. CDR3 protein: CASREQVGSEAFF. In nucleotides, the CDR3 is TGTGCCAGCAGGGAACAGGTCGGTTCTGAAGCTTTCTTT.

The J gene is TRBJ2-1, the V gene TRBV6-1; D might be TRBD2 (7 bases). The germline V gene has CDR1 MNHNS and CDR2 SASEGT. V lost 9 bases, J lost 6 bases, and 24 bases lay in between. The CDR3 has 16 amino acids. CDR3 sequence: CASRDPGGQRGNEQFF. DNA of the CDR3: TGTGCCAGTAGAGACCCGGGGGGCCAGAGGGGCAATGAGCAGTTCTTC.

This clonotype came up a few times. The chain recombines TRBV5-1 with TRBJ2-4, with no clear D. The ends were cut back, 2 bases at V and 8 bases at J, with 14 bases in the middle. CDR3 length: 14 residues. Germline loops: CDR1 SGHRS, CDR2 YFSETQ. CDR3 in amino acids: CASSLGSSTDIQYF. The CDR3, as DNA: TGCGCCAGCAGCTTAGGGTCGAGTACAGACATTCAGTACTTC.

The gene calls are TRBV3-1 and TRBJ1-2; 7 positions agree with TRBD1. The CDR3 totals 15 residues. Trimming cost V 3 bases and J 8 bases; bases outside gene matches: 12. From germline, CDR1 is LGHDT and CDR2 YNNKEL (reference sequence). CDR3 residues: CASSHHRDRERGYTF. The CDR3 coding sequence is TGTGCCAGCAGCCACCACCGAGACAGGGAAAGAGGCTACACCTTC.

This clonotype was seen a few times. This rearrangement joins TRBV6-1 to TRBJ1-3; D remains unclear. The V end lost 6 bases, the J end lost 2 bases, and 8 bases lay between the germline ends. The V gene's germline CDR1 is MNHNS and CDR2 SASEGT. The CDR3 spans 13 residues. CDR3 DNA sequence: TGTGCCAGCAGATCCCAGCCTGGAAACACCATATATTTT. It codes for CASRSQPGNTIYF.

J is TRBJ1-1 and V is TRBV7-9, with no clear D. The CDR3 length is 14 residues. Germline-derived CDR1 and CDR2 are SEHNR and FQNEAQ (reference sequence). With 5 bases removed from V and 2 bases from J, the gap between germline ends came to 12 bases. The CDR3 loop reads CASSREARNTEAFF. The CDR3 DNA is TGTGCCAGCAGCAGGGAGGCGAGAAACACTGAAGCTTTCTTT.